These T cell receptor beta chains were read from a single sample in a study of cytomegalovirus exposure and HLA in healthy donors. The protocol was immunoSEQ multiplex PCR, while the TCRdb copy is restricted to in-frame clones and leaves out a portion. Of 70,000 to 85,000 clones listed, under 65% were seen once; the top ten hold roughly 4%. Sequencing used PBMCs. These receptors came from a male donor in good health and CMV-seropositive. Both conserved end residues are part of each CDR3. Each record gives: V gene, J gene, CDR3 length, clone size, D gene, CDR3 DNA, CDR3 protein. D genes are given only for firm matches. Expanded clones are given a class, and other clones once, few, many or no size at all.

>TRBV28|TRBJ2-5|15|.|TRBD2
TGTGCCAGCACCCCGGGCGGGAGGGCCCAGGGGACCCAGTACTTC
CASTPGGRAQGTQYF
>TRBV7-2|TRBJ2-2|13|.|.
TGTGCCAGCAGGCTCAGGGGCACCGGGGAGCTGTTTTTT
CASRLRGTGELFF
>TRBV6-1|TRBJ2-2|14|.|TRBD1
TGTGCCAGCAGCGACAGGGGGAGCACCGGGGAGCTGTTTTTT
CASSDRGSTGELFF
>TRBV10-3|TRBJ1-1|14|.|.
TGTGCCATCAGAAGGGAGGGGGAGAACACTGAAGCTTTCTTT
CAIRREGENTEAFF
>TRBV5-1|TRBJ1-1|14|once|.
TGCGCCAGCAGCTTGGCCTATCGTGCCACTGAAGCTTTCTTT
CASSLAYRATEAFF
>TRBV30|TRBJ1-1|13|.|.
TGTGCCTGGAGTACCCGGAGGGGCACTGAAGCTTTCTTT
CAWSTRRGTEAFF
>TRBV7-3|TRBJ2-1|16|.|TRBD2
TGTGCCAGCAGCATTCTTGCGGGGGTCTCCTACAATGAGCAGTTCTTC
CASSILAGVSYNEQFF
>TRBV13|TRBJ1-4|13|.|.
TGTGCCAGCAGCTTAGGGCCAGGTGAAAAACTGTTTTTT
CASSLGPGEKLFF
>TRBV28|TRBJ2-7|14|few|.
TGTGCCAGCAGTTTCGGACTTGCGGCGGGCGAGCAGTACTTC
CASSFGLAAGEQYF
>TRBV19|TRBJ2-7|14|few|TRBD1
TGTGCCAGTAGTGTAAGACAGGGCTCCTACGAGCAGTACTTC
CASSVRQGSYEQYF
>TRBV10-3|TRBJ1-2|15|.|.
TGTGCCATCAGTGAGCGGGAGGAAGGGCAGAATGGCTACACCTTC
CAISEREEGQNGYTF
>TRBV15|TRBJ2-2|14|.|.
TGTGCCACCAGCAGAGATCGTACGGTGGGGGAGCTGTTTTTT
CATSRDRTVGELFF
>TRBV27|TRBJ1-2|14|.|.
TGTGCCAGCAGTTTAACAGGGACGAACTATGGCTACACCTTC
CASSLTGTNYGYTF
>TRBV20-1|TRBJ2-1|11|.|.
TGCAGTGCTAGCCTAAACAATGAGCAGTTCTTC
CSASLNNEQFF
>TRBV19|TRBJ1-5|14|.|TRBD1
TGTGCCAGTAGCAGACAGGGGAGCAATCAGCCCCAGCATTTT
CASSRQGSNQPQHF
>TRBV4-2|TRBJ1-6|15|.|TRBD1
TGTGCCAGCATACCAGGGGACAGGGAGGATTCACCCCTCCACTTT
CASIPGDREDSPLHF
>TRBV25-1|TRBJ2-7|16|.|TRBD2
TGTGCCTGCATCCCGGGACTAGCGGGAGAAGCCTACGAGCAGTACTTC
CACIPGLAGEAYEQYF